The rows below give T cell receptor beta chains drawn from one sample of a study of response to subunit inactivated influenza vaccine. MiXCR, applied by TCRdb to the RT-PCR reads, yields one record per CDR3 protein. The sample yields hundreds of thousands of distinct CDR3 sequences, 15% to 20% seen once. The sequences come from PBMCs from blood, collected approximately 5 days after vaccination. The receptors were gathered from a man aged 45-65 years who received an inactivated influenza vaccine. CDR3s include the opening cysteine and the closing phenylalanine or tryptophan. D genes are given only for firm matches. A clone size is listed for some rows: how often the clone was seen (once, few, many), or a class if it is expanded.

length	size	V	J	D	CDR3	DNA
16	.	TRBV7-2	TRBJ2-2	TRBD2	CASSFPTLAATGELFF	TGTGCCAGCAGCTTCCCCACCCTAGCGGCCACCGGGGAGCTGTTTTTT
14	.	TRBV7-2	TRBJ2-1	.	CASSLSPGTDEQFF	TGTGCCAGCAGCTTAAGTCCAGGGACGGATGAGCAGTTCTTC
14	few	TRBV12-3/TRBV12-4	TRBJ2-7	.	CASRYLSGSYEQYF	TGTGCCAGCAGGTACCTTAGCGGTTCCTACGAGCAGTACTTC
17	.	TRBV20-1	TRBJ1-5	TRBD1	CSASNDRGIYSNQLQHF	TGCAGTGCTAGTAATGACAGGGGAATTTATAGCAATCAGCTCCAGCATTTT
11	.	TRBV7-9	TRBJ1-1	.	CASSGIAEAFF	TGTGCCAGCAGCGGGATCGCTGAAGCTTTCTTT
16	few	TRBV7-8	TRBJ2-7	.	CASSLRFRGSPYEQYF	TGTGCCAGCAGCTTAAGGTTTAGGGGCAGTCCCTACGAGCAGTACTTC
17	many	TRBV20-1	TRBJ2-7	TRBD1	CSARRPVTGSKSYEQYF	TGCAGTGCGCGACGGCCGGTGACAGGGAGTAAATCCTACGAGCAGTACTTC
15	.	TRBV2	TRBJ1-5	TRBD1	CASSGQGRSNQPQHF	TGTGCCAGCAGTGGACAGGGTAGGAGCAATCAGCCCCAGCATTTT
14	.	TRBV30	TRBJ1-4	.	CAWSVPSIGEKLFF	TGTGCCTGGAGTGTCCCCTCAATCGGTGAAAAACTGTTTTTT
16	few	TRBV5-1	TRBJ2-2	TRBD2	CASSLATSVNTGELFF	TGCGCCAGCAGCTTGGCGACTAGCGTAAACACCGGGGAGCTGTTTTTT
12	.	TRBV30	TRBJ2-2	.	CALGRNTGELFF	TGTGCCTTGGGTAGGAACACCGGGGAGCTGTTTTTT
15	.	TRBV5-1	TRBJ2-7	TRBD1	CASSLEGASSYEQYF	TGCGCCAGCAGCTTGGAGGGGGCAAGCTCCTACGAGCAGTACTTC
15	few	TRBV7-9	TRBJ2-5	.	CASSSFHGPQETQYF	TGTGCCAGCAGCTCCTTTCATGGCCCTCAAGAGACCCAGTACTTC
15	few	TRBV20-1	TRBJ2-2	.	CSVRPGPGVTGELFF	TGCAGTGTTCGCCCTGGACCGGGGGTCACCGGGGAGCTGTTTTTT
15	few	TRBV27	TRBJ2-3	.	CASSSLDGPSDTQYF	TGTGCCAGCAGTTCCCTCGATGGGCCCTCGGATACGCAGTATTTT
10	many	TRBV12-3/TRBV12-4	TRBJ2-1	.	CASSNNEQFF	TGTGCCAGCAGCAACAATGAGCAGTTCTTC
13	.	TRBV12-3/TRBV12-4	TRBJ2-7	.	CASSPGSAYEQYF	TGTGCCAGCAGTCCTGGGTCTGCCTACGAGCAGTACTTC
14	.	TRBV5-1	TRBJ2-7	.	CASSLDRFPYEQYF	TGCGCCAGCAGCCTCGACAGGTTCCCCTACGAGCAGTACTTC
17	.	TRBV5-1	TRBJ2-3	TRBD2	CASSTGTSGVSTDTQYF	TGCGCCAGCAGCACCGGGACTAGCGGGGTTAGCACAGATACGCAGTATTTT
14	few	TRBV12-3/TRBV12-4	TRBJ1-4	.	CASSQGFTNEKLFF	TGTGCCAGCAGTCAGGGGTTCACTAATGAAAAACTGTTTTTT
17	.	TRBV18	TRBJ2-7	TRBD2	CASSPGGLAVPSGEQYF	TGTGCCAGCTCACCCGGCGGGCTAGCGGTTCCCTCGGGGGAGCAGTACTTC
17	.	TRBV5-1	TRBJ2-3	.	CASSLEGYRLSTDTQYF	TGCGCCAGCAGCTTGGAGGGGTACAGACTAAGCACAGATACGCAGTATTTT
13	few	TRBV20-1	TRBJ2-1	.	CSARPPSVDEQFF	TGCAGTGCCCGCCCCCCTAGCGTCGATGAGCAGTTCTTC